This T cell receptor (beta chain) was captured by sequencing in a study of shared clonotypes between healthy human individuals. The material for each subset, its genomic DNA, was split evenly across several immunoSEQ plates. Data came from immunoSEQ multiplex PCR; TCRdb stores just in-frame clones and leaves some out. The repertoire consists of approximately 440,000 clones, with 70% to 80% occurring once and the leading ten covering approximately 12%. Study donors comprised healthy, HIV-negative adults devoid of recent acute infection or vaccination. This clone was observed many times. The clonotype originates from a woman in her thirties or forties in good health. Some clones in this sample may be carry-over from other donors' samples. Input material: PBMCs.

CDR3 amino acids: CAWRGPGRNNQPQHF. Here the CDR3 DNA reads TGTGCCTGGAGGGGGCCGGGGAGGAACAATCAGCCCCAGCATTTT. The V gene is TRBV30, the J gene TRBJ1-5, with D tentatively TRBD1 (5 bases). V was clipped by 3 bases and J by 3 bases, with 15 bases between them. CDR3 length: 15 residues. Per germline, CDR1 GTSNPN and CDR2 SVGIG (reference sequence).